The present T cell receptor (beta chain) was sequenced within a study of blood T cell repertoires in COVID-19. For the study at large: The United States, Italy and Spain supplied acute and convalescent COVID-19 samples. The cDNA or gDNA used as material had been derived from T cells, B-cell-depleted T cells, or PBMCs.

Per the original data handling: Amplification of reference gene primers provided the estimated nucleated cell counts. The assay was immunoSEQ multiplex PCR, and TCRdb's table has in-frame clones only and misses some. V, J and clone size derive from that table, while D and trimming were established from the DNA sequence. The data show over 100,000 clones, roughly 83% seen once. The sample taken for sequencing was peripheral blood. The source of this sequence is a woman aged 70-85 years with acute or convalescent COVID-19.

The DNA of the CDR3 is TGCGCCAGCAGCTTGGTTGGCTCGGGAGGGCCGCGGACCGGGGAGCTGTTTTTT. This codes for CASSLVGSGGPRTGELFF. The V gene is TRBV5-1, the J gene TRBJ2-2; 8 bases agree with TRBD2. CDR3 size: 18 residues. CDR1 and CDR2 from the germline V gene are SGHRS and YFSETQ. V gave up 0 bases and J gave up 5 bases; unmatched junction bases: 12.